The clone carrying this T cell receptor beta chain was seen at least ten times. Its cognate antigen is unknown. Libraries used 20,000 to 1,000,000 sorted naive CD8 T cells and 10%, 30% or 50% RNA input. From the PCR reads, TCRdb called clonotypes with MiXCR, one entry per CDR3 protein. This table has a few hundred thousand distinct CDR3 sequences, about a fifth appearing once. This entry belongs to a study of molecular identifiers for immune sequencing clone quantification. General study points: Clones above 20 RNA copies contained over 97% of effector molecules but under 1% of naive ones.

Sequencing was performed on naive CD8+ T cells from blood, with Jurkat cell RNA spiked in. The sample's subset: FACS-sorted CD8+CD4-CCR7+CD45RA+ naive T cells. This TCR was recovered from a human donor in good health. Some libraries in this study had Jurkat cell RNA spiked in.

CDR3 in DNA: TGTGCCAGCAGCTTATATCTGAACATTCAGTACTTC. The encoded protein is CASSLYLNIQYF. The gene calls are TRBV7-9 and TRBJ2-4; D remains ambiguous. Germline V gene sequence: CDR1 SEHNR, CDR2 FQNEAQ (reference sequence). This CDR3 has 12 residues. Trimming shortened V by 2 bases and J by 7 bases, and 6 bases separated the two germline ends.